What follows are 12 T cell receptor beta chains derived from one specimen sequenced in a study of neurological immune-mediated disorders. TCRdb used MiXCR to reprocess the 5' RACE reads, holding one entry per CDR3 protein. The table shows approximately 65,000 distinct CDR3 sequences, with roughly 4.9% occurring only once. The sample comprised PBMCs. These receptors all come from a human donor with multiple sclerosis. The donor label of this sample is uncertain.

This clonotype was counted at least ten times. The chain uses TRBV20-1 and TRBJ2-7; 7 bases map to TRBD2. Germline V gene data show CDR1 as DFQATT and CDR2 as SNEGSKA (reference sequence). The CDR3 runs 14 residues. V lost 3 bases and J lost 2; bases outside the gene matches: 7. The CDR3 bases are TGCAGTGCTAGTGGGCGGGGGAGAGCCTACGAGCAGTACTTC. Its translation is CSASGRGRAYEQYF.

At least ten counts were recorded for this clonotype. The CDR3 nucleotides read TGCGCCAGCAGCCATCCGGGACAGGGAGTAACCGGGGAGCTGTTTTTT. It yields the protein CASSHPGQGVTGELFF. The V gene is TRBV5-1, the J gene TRBJ2-2, with 9 bases fitting TRBD1. Germline lookup yields CDR1 SGHRS and CDR2 YFSETQ. V lost 4 bases to trimming and J lost 5 bases; unmatched junction nucleotides: 9. This CDR3 has 16 amino acids.

This clonotype showed up many times. This chain links TRBV20-1 with TRBJ2-1; D perhaps matches TRBD2 (6 bases). The germline gives CDR1 DFQATT, CDR2 SNEGSKA (reference sequence). V was shortened by 6 bases and J by 6 bases, with 18 bases between the two germline ends. CDR3 length: 14 amino acids. The CDR3 coding sequence is TGCAGTGCCTCATCGGCGGGGAGATTCAATGAGCAGTTCTTC. Its protein is CSASSAGRFNEQFF.

This clonotype was picked up many times. The chain employs TRBV9 and TRBJ2-1, with TRBD2 as a possible D gene (6 bases). With 0 bases removed from V and 4 bases from J, the gap between germline ends came to 11 bases. This CDR3 contains 15 residues. The germline gives CDR1 SGDLS, CDR2 YYNGEE. CDR3 DNA sequence: TGTGCCAGCAGCGTAGCTCGACGGGGGTACAATGAGCAGTTCTTC. It specifies CASSVARRGYNEQFF.

This clonotype showed up many times. V usage is TRBV18 and J usage is TRBJ1-2; D might be TRBD1 (6 bases). Germline assignment: CDR1 KGHSH and CDR2 LQKENI. CDR3 length: 16 amino acids. V lost 5 bases and J 2 bases, leaving 18 bases between the germline ends. The CDR3 DNA reads TGTGCCAGCTCATCGCGGGTAGAGCAGGGGAACTATGGCTACACCTTC. Its protein product is CASSSRVEQGNYGYTF.

This clonotype was counted at least ten times. This sequence joins TRBV20-1 and TRBJ2-4, with a possible D match to TRBD2 (5 bases). The V gene's germline CDR1 is DFQATT and CDR2 SNEGSKA (reference sequence). This CDR3 spans 14 amino acids. V was trimmed by 4 bases and J by 2 bases, leaving 12 bases between them. CDR3 nucleotides: TGCAGTGCTAAAGAAGGACTTTCCAAAAACATTCAGTACTTC. This encodes CSAKEGLSKNIQYF.

This clonotype was picked up many times. The genes are TRBV5-1 and TRBJ1-3; unclear D gene. The CDR3 has 13 amino acids. Trimming pared 4 bases from V and 1 base from J, leaving 6 bases between. Germline V CDR1 and CDR2: SGHRS, YFSETQ. CDR3 protein: CASSEVSGNTIYF. The CDR3 DNA sequence: TGCGCCAGCAGCGAAGTATCTGGAAACACCATATATTTT.

This clonotype occurred many times. The chain combines TRBV20-1 with TRBJ2-1; 12 bases are shared with TRBD2. V shed 1 base and J 10 bases; nucleotides not matched to a gene: 5. The CDR3 is 14 amino acids. Germline V lookup: CDR1 DFQATT, CDR2 SNEGSKA (reference sequence). In DNA, the CDR3 is TGCAGTGCTAGAGTGAGACTAGCGGGGGAGGAGCAGTTCTTC. Its translation: CSARVRLAGEEQFF.

The chain joins TRBV6-5 to TRBJ2-7; 7 bases line up with TRBD1. V shed 9 bases and J 3 bases; nucleotides not matched to a gene: 8. Germline CDR1 MNHEY, CDR2 SVGAGI. CDR3 length equals 13 residues. This chain's CDR3 is CASSLRDSYEQYF. The CDR3 nucleotides read TGTGCCAGTTCACTTCGGGACAGCTACGAGCAGTACTTC.

This clonotype was observed many times. V gene TRBV5-1 combines with J gene TRBJ1-1; D gene ambiguous. Looked up from germline, CDR1 is SGHRS and CDR2 is YFSETQ. The V end lost 2 bases, the J end lost 1 base, and 6 bases lay between the germline ends. The CDR3 runs to 13 residues. The CDR3 here is CASSFAGNTEAFF. The CDR3 region has the DNA TGCGCCAGCAGCTTCGCCGGGAACACTGAAGCTTTCTTT.

The chain couples TRBV6-2 or TRBV6-3 to TRBJ2-7; a possible D gene is TRBD1 (8 bases). Trimming took off 6 bases at V and 3 bases at J, with 18 bases between the two ends. Germline V gene lookup returns CDR1 MNHEY and CDR2 SVGEGT. This CDR3 has 15 residues. The CDR3 nucleotides are TGTGCCAGCAGGCCGAACAGGGGGGGCATCTACGAGCAGTACTTC. The encoded protein is CASRPNRGGIYEQYF.

This clonotype appeared many times. The V call is TRBV20-1, the J call TRBJ1-2; D is unclear. V dropped 3 bases and J dropped 3 bases, with 8 bases sitting between them. Germline-derived CDR1 and CDR2 are DFQATT and SNEGSKA (reference sequence). This CDR3 contains 12 residues. The CDR3 coding sequence is TGCAGTGCTAGTCTCAAAGACTATGGCTACACCTTC. This gives the protein CSASLKDYGYTF.